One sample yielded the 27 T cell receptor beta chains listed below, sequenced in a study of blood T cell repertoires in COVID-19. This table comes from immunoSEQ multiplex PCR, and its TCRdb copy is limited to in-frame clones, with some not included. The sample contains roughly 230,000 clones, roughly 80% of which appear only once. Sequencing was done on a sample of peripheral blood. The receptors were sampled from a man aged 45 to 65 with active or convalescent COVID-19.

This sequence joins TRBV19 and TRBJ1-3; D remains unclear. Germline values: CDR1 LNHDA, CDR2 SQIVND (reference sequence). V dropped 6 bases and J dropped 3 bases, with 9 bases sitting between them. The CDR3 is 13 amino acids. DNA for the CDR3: TGTGCCAGTAGCGCCGACTTTGGAAACACCATATATTTT. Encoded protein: CASSADFGNTIYF.

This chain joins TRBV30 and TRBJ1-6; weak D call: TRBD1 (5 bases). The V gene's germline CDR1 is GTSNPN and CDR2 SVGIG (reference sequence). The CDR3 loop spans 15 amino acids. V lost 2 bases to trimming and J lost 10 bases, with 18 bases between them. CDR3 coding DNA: TGTGCCTGGAGTCCACGCGGGGGATTCAGGTCACCCCTCCACTTT. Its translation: CAWSPRGGFRSPLHF.

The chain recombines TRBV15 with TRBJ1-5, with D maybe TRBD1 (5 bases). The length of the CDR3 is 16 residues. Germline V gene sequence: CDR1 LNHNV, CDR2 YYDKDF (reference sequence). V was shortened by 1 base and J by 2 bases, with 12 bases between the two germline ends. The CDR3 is CATSRGTGRGNQPQHF. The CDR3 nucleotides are TGTGCCACCAGCAGAGGTACAGGACGGGGCAATCAGCCCCAGCATTTT.

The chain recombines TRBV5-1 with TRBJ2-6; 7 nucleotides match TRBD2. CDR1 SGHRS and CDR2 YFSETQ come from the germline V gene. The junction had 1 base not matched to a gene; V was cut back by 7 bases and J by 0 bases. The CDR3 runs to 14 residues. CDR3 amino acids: CASGEGSGANVLTF. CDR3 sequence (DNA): TGCGCCAGCGGGGAGGGCTCTGGGGCCAACGTCCTGACTTTC.

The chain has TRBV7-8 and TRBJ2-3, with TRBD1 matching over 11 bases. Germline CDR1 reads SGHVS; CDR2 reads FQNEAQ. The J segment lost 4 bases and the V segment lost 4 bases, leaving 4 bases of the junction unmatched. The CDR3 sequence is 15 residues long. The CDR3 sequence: CASSSGQGDADTQYF. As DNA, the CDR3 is TGTGCCAGCAGCTCGGGACAGGGGGATGCAGATACGCAGTATTTT.

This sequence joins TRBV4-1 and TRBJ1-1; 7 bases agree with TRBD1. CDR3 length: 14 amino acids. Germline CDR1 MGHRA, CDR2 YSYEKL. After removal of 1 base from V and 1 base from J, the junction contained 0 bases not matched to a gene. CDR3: CASSQGDRNTEAFF. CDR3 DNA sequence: TGCGCCAGCAGCCAAGGGGACAGGAACACTGAAGCTTTCTTT.

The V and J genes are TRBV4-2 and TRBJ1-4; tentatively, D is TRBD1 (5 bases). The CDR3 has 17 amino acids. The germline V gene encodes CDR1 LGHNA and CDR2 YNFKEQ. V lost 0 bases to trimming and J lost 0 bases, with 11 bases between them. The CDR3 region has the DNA TGTGCCAGCAGCCAAGATGCGGGGGACGCAACTAATGAAAAACTGTTTTTT. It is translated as CASSQDAGDATNEKLFF.

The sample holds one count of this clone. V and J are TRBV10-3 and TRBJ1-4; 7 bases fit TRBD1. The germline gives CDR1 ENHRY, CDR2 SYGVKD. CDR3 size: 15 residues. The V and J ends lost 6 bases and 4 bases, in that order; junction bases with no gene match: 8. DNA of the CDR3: TGTGCCATCAGGGATCCGGGACAGAGTAATGAAAAACTGTTTTTT. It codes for CAIRDPGQSNEKLFF.

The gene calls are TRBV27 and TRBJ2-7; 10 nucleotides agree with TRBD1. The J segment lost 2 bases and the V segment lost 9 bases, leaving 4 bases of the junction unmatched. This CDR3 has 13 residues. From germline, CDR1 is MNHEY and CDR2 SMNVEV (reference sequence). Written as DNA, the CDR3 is TGTGCCAGTAAGGGACAGGGGACCTACGAGCAGTACTTC. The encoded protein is CASKGQGTYEQYF.

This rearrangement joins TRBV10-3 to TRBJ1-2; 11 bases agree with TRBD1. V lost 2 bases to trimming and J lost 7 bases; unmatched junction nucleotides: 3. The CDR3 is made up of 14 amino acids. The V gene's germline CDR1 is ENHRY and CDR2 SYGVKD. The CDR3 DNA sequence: TGTGCCATCAGTGAGGGGACAGGGGGGAGTGGCTACACCTTC. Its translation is CAISEGTGGSGYTF.

CDR3 amino acids: CAISESGAGVTDTQYF. The CDR3 DNA reads TGTGCCATCAGTGAGTCGGGGGCGGGGGTCACAGATACGCAGTATTTT. This chain joins TRBV10-3 and TRBJ2-3; TRBD2 is a possible D gene (7 bases). The CDR3 totals 16 residues. Germline assignment: CDR1 ENHRY and CDR2 SYGVKD. V gave up 0 bases and J gave up 2 bases, with 12 bases separating them.

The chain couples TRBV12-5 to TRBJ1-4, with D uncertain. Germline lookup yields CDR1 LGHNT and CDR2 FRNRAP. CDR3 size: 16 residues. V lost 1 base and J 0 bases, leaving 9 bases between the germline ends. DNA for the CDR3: TGTGCTAGTGGTTTGGGGAGAAGCGCAACTAATGAAAAACTGTTTTTT. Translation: CASGLGRSATNEKLFF.

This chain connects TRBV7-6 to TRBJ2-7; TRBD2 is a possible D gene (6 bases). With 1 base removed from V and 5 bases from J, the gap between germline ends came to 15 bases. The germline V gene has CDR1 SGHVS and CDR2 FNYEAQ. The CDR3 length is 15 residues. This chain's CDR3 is CASSLDAGLSNEQYF. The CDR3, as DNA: TGTGCCAGCAGCTTAGATGCGGGGCTGTCCAACGAGCAGTACTTC. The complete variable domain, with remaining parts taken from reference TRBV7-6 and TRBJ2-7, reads GAGVSQSPRYKVTKRGQDVALRCDPISGHVSLYWYRQALGQGPEFLTYFNYEAQQDKSGLPNDRFSAERPEGSISTLTIQRTEQRDSAMYRCASSLDAGLSNEQYFGPGTRLTVT.

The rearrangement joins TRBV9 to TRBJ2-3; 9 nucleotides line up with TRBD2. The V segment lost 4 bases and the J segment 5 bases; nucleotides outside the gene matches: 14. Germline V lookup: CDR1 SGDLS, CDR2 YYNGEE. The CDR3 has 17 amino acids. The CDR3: CASSPPPRGGRGDTQYF. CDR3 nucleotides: TGTGCCAGCAGCCCTCCCCCGCGGGGGGGCCGCGGAGATACGCAGTATTTT.

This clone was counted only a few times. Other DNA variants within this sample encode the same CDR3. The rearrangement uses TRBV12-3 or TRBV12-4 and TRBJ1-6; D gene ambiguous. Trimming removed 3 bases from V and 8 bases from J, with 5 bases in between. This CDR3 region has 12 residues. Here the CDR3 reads CASSFGDSPLHF. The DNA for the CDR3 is TGTGCCAGCAGTTTCGGTGATTCACCCCTCCACTTT.

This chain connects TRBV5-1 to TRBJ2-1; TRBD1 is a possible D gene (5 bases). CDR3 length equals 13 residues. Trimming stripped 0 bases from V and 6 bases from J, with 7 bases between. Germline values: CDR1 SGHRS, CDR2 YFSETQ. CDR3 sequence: CASSLGTPNEQFF. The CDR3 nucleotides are TGCGCCAGCAGCTTGGGGACACCCAATGAGCAGTTCTTC.

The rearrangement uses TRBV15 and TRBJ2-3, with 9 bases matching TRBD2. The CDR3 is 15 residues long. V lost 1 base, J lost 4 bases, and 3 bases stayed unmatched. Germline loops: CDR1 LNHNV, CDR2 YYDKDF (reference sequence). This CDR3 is CATSRAASGADTQYF. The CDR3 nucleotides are TGTGCCACCAGCAGAGCGGCTAGCGGGGCAGATACGCAGTATTTT.

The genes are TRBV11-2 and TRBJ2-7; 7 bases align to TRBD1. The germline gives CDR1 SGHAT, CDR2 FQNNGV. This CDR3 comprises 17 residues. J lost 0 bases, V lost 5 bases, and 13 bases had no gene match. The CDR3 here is CASSPLSPGQSSYEQYF. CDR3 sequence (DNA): TGTGCCAGCAGCCCGCTCTCTCCGGGACAGAGCTCCTACGAGCAGTACTTC.

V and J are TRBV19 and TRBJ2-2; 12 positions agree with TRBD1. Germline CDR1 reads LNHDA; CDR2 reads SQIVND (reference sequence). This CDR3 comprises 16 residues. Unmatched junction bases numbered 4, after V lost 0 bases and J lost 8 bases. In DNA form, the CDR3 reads TGTGCCAGTAGTATAGACGGGACAGGGGGCTGGGGGGAGCTGTTTTTT. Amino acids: CASSIDGTGGWGELFF.

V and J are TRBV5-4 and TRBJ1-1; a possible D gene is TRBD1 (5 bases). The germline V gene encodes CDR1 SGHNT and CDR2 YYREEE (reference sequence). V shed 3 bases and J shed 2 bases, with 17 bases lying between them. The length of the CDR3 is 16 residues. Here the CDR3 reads CASSSDGHRGNTEAFF. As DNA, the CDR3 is TGTGCCAGCAGCTCGGACGGCCATAGGGGAAACACTGAAGCTTTCTTT.

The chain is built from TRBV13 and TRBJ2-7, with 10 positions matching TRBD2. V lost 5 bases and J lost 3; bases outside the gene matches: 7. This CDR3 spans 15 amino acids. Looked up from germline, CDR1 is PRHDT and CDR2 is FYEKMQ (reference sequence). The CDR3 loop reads CASSPRGLADYEQYF. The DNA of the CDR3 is TGTGCCAGCAGCCCACGTGGACTAGCGGACTACGAGCAGTACTTC.

The CDR3 DNA reads as TGTGCTAGTGGTCCCCGACTTCTCCCCTACGAGCAGTACTTC. Its translation is CASGPRLLPYEQYF. The chain links TRBV12-5 to TRBJ2-7; D unclear. V was clipped by 5 bases and J by 2 bases, with 13 bases between them. CDR1 and CDR2 (germline): LGHNT, FRNRAP. CDR3 length: 14 amino acids.

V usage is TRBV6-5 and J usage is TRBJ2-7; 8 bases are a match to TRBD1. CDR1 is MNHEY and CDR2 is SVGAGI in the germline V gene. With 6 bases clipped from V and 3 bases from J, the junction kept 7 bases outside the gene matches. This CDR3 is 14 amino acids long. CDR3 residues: CASSLGRGLYEQYF. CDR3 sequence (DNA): TGTGCCAGCAGCCTGGGCAGGGGGCTCTACGAGCAGTACTTC.

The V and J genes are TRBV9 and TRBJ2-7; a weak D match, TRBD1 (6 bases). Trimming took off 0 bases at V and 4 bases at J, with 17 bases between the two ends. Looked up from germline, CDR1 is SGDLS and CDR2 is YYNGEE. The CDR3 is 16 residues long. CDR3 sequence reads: CASSVGQRGQLYEQYF. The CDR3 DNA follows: TGTGCCAGCAGCGTAGGGCAGAGGGGACAACTATACGAGCAGTACTTC.

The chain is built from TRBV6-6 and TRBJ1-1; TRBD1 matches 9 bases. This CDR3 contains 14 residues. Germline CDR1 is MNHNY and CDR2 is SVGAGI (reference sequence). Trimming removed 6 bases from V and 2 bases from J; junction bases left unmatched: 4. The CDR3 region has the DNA TGTGCCAGCAGCCTGGACAGGGGAAACACTGAAGCTTTCTTT. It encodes CASSLDRGNTEAFF.

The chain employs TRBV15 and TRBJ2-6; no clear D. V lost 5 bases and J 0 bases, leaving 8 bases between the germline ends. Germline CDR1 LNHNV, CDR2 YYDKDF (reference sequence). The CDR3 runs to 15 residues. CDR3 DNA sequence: TGTGCCACCAGCCCAGATATCTCTGGGGCCAACGTCCTGACTTTC. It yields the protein CATSPDISGANVLTF.

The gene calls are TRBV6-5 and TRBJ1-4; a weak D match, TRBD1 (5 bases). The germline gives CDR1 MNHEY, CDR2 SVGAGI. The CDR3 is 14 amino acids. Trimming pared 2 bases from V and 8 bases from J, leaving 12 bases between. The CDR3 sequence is CASSYGGAGEKLFF. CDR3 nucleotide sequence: TGTGCCAGCAGTTACGGTGGGGCGGGGGAAAAACTGTTTTTT.